This T cell receptor (beta chain) was profiled in a study of T cells after yellow fever vaccination (dated by TCRdb to 2018 to 2020). Notes on the research overall: The SMART-Seq v4 Ultra Low Input RNA kit was used to prepare libraries from fractions with low cell numbers. Bulk TCR alpha and beta repertoires were sequenced longitudinally to track T-cell clones before and after primary and booster YFV17D yellow fever vaccination. The cohort comprised two healthy male donors, one aged 18 to 30 and one aged 30 to 40 years. Blood was collected at multiple timepoints before and after primary and secondary immunization, and bulk PBMC replicates and cell subsets were isolated. General study outcomes and caveats: A small share of clonotypes was detected in both CD4 and CD8 compartments, with the overlap likely arising from convergent recombination. Compared with the primary T-cell response, the secondary T-cell response was weaker but faster, peaking on day 5 rather than day 15. Only a couple of donors were included in the study, so the extent to which the findings can be generalized is limited. After the booster, most of the clones that had expanded following primary vaccination were detected again (almost 98% of CD4 and more than 85% of CD8), which suggests that memory was broadly maintained. Computational filtering was needed because FACS-sorted repertoires could contain abundant contaminating clonotypes from the bulk population.

This clonotype was counted only a few times. Its antigen target is currently unknown. No base quality information exists; no much larger clone differs at one position. From cysteine to phenylalanine, the CDR3 is 14 amino acids long. Just CDR3 DNA is preserved here, 42 bases in frame from base 1. The germline V end is reduced by 0 bases and the J end by 3 bases; junction bases left unmatched: 2. According to the germline V gene, CDR1 reads SGHRS and CDR2 reads YFSETQ. TCR cDNA was synthesized by 5'RACE template switching, which introduced a universal primer site and unique molecular identifiers. Priming of cDNA synthesis was performed from both the TCR alpha and TCR beta constant segments. Libraries were amplified in two PCR steps, with sample barcodes and sequencing adapters added in the second step. Sequencing of libraries was performed on Illumina HiSeq 2500 (2x100 bp) or NovaSeq (2x150 bp). Per the original workflow: Demultiplexing of reads and collapsing into UMI consensus sequences were performed with MIGEC, and V(D)J alignment was carried out with MiXCR. Using edgeR on replicate PBMC samples, clonotypes were called vaccine-responding if FDR was below 0.01 and the log2 fold change was above 5 up to day 15. Each bulk clonotype was labeled CD4 or CD8 based on which sequenced repertoire, CD4 or CD8, contained the clonotype at higher abundance. TCRdb trimmed public reads at Q25 via fastp, called clones via MiXCR and kept in-frame beta chains. Each entry is one CDR3 protein sequence, shown with its most common DNA and genes. TCRdb's processing, not the authors', yielded these V and J calls. This sample is represented by approximately 510,000 distinct CDR3 sequences; 20% to 25% of them were singletons. The biggest ten clones account for roughly a sixth of the sample.

Interpreted using the paper, the treatment or condition label stands for: live attenuated yellow fever vaccine strain. At every blood-draw timepoint, two biological replicates of bulk PBMCs were collected. A standard Ficoll-Paque protocol was used to isolate PBMCs from peripheral blood. TriZol was used to extract RNA from bulk PBMCs, CD4 and CD8 fractions, and dextramer-positive and dextramer-negative fractions. Recombination connected TRBV5-1 to TRBJ2-7; 8 nucleotides in the junction match TRBD2. The TCR sequence derives from a man between 18 and 29 years old who received the YFV17D yellow fever vaccine. Sequencing was performed on PBMCs, taken less than 25 days after the first yellow fever vaccination. This receptor has the CDR3 CASSLGGLDYEQYF. The DNA reads as follows: TGCGCCAGCAGCTTGGGGGGACTAGACTACGAGCAGTACTTC. The entire variable domain, with the stretches around the CDR3 drawn from the reference TRBV5-1 and TRBJ2-7 proteins, is KAGVTQTPRYLIKTRGQQVTLSCSPISGHRSVSWYQQTPGQGLQFLFEYFSETQRNKGNFPGRFSGRQFSNSRSEMNVSTLELGDSALYLCASSLGGLDYEQYFGPGTRLTVT.